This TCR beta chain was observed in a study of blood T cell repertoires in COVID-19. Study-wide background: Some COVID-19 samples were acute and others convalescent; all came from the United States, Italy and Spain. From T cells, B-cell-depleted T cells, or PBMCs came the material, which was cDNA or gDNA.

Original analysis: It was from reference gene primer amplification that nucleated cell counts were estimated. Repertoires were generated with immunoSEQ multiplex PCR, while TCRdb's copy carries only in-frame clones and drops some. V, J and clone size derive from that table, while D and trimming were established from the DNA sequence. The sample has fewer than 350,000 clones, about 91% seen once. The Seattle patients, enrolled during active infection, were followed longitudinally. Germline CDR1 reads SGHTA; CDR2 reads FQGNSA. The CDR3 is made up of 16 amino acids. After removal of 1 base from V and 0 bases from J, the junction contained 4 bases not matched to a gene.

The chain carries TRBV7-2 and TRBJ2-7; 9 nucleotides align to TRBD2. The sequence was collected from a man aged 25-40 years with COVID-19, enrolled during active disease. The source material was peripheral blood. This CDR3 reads CASSLEGLASSYEQYF. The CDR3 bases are TGTGCCAGCAGCTTAGAGGGACTAGCTAGCTCCTACGAGCAGTACTTC.